These T cell receptor beta chains were read from a single sample in a study of regulatory T cells in long-lasting Graves disease. One entry per CDR3 protein, called by TCRdb with MiXCR from the multiplex PCR reads. The data contain around 400,000 distinct CDR3 sequences, roughly 23% of them singletons. Sequencing was performed on peripheral blood mononuclear cells (PBMCs), taken when the disease was refractory, from a patient treated with antithyroid drugs. The source of these receptors is a female donor with Graves disease. Each CDR3 is given with its conserved first and last residue. The D gene is left open where the match is weak. Not every row has a clone size; where given, it reads once, few, many or a size class.

>TRBV3-1|TRBJ2-7|few|TRBD1
CASSQDLGQGAAEQYF
TGTGCCAGCAGCCAAGATCTTGGGCAGGGGGCGGCGGAGCAGTACTTC
>TRBV19|TRBJ1-1|many|TRBD1
CASKGQAMNTEAFF
TGTGCCAGTAAGGGACAGGCGATGAACACTGAAGCTTTCTTT
>TRBV19|TRBJ2-7|few|.
CASSIGQAADYEQYF
TGTGCCAGTAGTATAGGACAGGCTGCCGACTACGAGCAGTACTTC
>TRBV30|TRBJ2-7|.|.
CAWSLGVGSYEQYF
TGTGCCTGGAGTCTAGGAGTCGGCTCCTACGAGCAGTACTTC
>TRBV29-1|TRBJ2-5|many|.
CSVGLSRRQETQYF
TGCAGCGTTGGGCTGAGTCGTAGGCAAGAGACCCAGTACTTC
>TRBV6-2/TRBV6-3|TRBJ1-2|many|.
CASSDTGKFNYGYTF
TGTGCCAGCTCGGATACAGGAAAGTTTAACTATGGCTACACCTTC
>TRBV4-1|TRBJ1-2|.|.
CASSLRTATGYGYTF
TGCGCCAGCAGCTTACGCACAGCAACCGGCTATGGCTACACCTTC
>TRBV7-3|TRBJ2-1|few|.
CASSLVSGLYNEQFF
TGTGCCAGCAGCTTAGTGTCGGGACTCTACAATGAGCAGTTCTTC
>TRBV28|TRBJ1-3|many|.
CASTHEGGNTIYF
TGTGCCAGCACCCACGAGGGGGGAAACACCATATATTTT
>TRBV28|TRBJ2-7|few|.
CASSQAPAYEQYF
TGTGCCAGCAGCCAGGCCCCGGCGTACGAGCAGTACTTC
>TRBV25-1|TRBJ1-2|few|.
CASSESQGPIYGYTF
TGTGCCAGCAGTGAATCCCAGGGGCCCATCTATGGCTACACCTTC
>TRBV4-1|TRBJ2-7|.|.
CASSQKATGEQYF
TGCGCCAGCAGCCAAAAGGCAACAGGGGAGCAGTACTTC
>TRBV6-2/TRBV6-3|TRBJ1-1|many|TRBD1
CASKQGALNTEAFF
TGTGCCAGCAAGCAGGGGGCGTTGAACACTGAAGCTTTCTTT
>TRBV12-3/TRBV12-4|TRBJ1-5|many|TRBD1
CASSLLGQGMNQPQHF
TGTGCCAGCAGTTTGTTAGGACAGGGGATGAATCAGCCCCAGCATTTT
>TRBV19|TRBJ1-4|few|.
CATMPRGATNEKLFF
TGTGCCACAATGCCCAGGGGCGCAACTAATGAAAAACTGTTTTTT
>TRBV9|TRBJ1-5|few|.
CASSVGGQSNQPQHF
TGTGCCAGCAGCGTAGGGGGACAAAGCAATCAGCCCCAGCATTTT
>TRBV28|TRBJ1-2|many|TRBD1
CASSLNMQGAQGGYTF
TGTGCCAGCAGTTTAAACATGCAGGGGGCGCAGGGAGGCTACACCTTC
>TRBV28|TRBJ2-7|many|.
CASSLFQTYEQYF
TGTGCCAGCAGTTTATTTCAGACCTACGAGCAGTACTTC
>TRBV19|TRBJ2-2|few|.
CASSPAVGTGELFF
TGTGCCAGTAGTCCCGCGGTGGGCACCGGGGAGCTGTTTTTT
>TRBV2|TRBJ2-5|many|TRBD2
CASSGGLAGQETQYF
TGTGCCAGCAGTGGGGGACTAGCGGGCCAAGAGACCCAGTACTTC
>TRBV12-3/TRBV12-4|TRBJ2-3|.|TRBD2
CASSPAARERGTSTDTQYF
TGTGCCAGCAGTCCAGCAGCAAGAGAGCGGGGGACTAGCACAGATACGCAGTATTTT
>TRBV29-1|TRBJ2-2|many|.
CSVESGQNTGELFF
TGCAGCGTTGAAAGTGGGCAGAACACCGGGGAGCTGTTTTTT
>TRBV5-1|TRBJ1-1|.|.
CASSVLAGGANTEAFF
TGCGCCAGCAGCGTACTAGCGGGAGGCGCGAACACTGAAGCTTTCTTT
>TRBV28|TRBJ2-7|many|TRBD1
CTSSTTRSDRGRKQYF
TGTACCAGCAGTACGACCCGATCCGACAGGGGGAGAAAGCAGTACTTC
>TRBV3-1|TRBJ2-3|few|.
CASSPWTGTQYF
TGTGCCAGCAGCCCTTGGACGGGGACGCAGTATTTT
>TRBV13|TRBJ2-7|many|TRBD2
CASSTTSGTNEQYF
TGTGCCAGCAGCACGACTAGCGGGACCAACGAGCAGTACTTC
>TRBV20-1|TRBJ2-4|.|.
CSAEEVAKNIQYF
TGCAGTGCTGAGGAAGTAGCCAAAAACATTCAGTACTTC
>TRBV7-2|TRBJ2-7|.|.
CASSHAGTLSYEQYF
TGTGCCAGCAGCCACGCCGGGACGCTATCCTACGAGCAGTACTTC
>TRBV11-2|TRBJ2-6|.|.
CASSLVVGGSGANVLTF
TGTGCCAGCAGCTTAGTCGTCGGGGGCTCTGGGGCCAACGTCCTGACTTTC
>TRBV28|TRBJ2-6|.|.
CASTLAASGANVLTF
TGTGCCAGCACCCTGGCCGCCTCTGGGGCCAACGTCCTGACTTTC
>TRBV9|TRBJ2-3|once|.
CASSDRQYF
TGTGCCAGCAGCGACCGGCAGTATTTT
>TRBV20-1|TRBJ1-1|few|.
CSAYGATEAFF
TGCAGTGCTTATGGCGCCACTGAAGCTTTCTTT
>TRBV5-5|TRBJ2-7|.|TRBD1
CASSQTGHSTYEQYF
TGTGCCAGCAGCCAGACAGGGCATTCGACCTACGAGCAGTACTTC
>TRBV11-1|TRBJ2-7|few|TRBD1
CASSSYRGRLEQYF
TGTGCCAGCAGCTCGTACAGGGGGCGCCTCGAGCAGTACTTC
>TRBV28|TRBJ2-2|many|TRBD2
CASSPITTSGMVGELFF
TGTGCCAGCAGTCCGATTACGACTAGCGGTATGGTCGGGGAGCTGTTTTTT
>TRBV20-1|TRBJ2-1|.|TRBD2
CSALAGGRYNEQFF
TGCAGTGCTCTTGCGGGAGGGAGGTACAATGAGCAGTTCTTC
>TRBV19|TRBJ2-4|few|TRBD2
CASSISGRAVLNIQYF
TGTGCCAGTAGTATTAGCGGGAGGGCCGTTCTAAACATTCAGTACTTC
>TRBV4-1|TRBJ2-7|.|TRBD1
CASSQAGTGFYEQYF
TGCGCCAGCAGCCAAGCTGGGACAGGGTTCTACGAGCAGTACTTC
>TRBV6-5|TRBJ2-5|.|.
CASSYSIVGAGETQYF
TGTGCCAGCAGTTACTCGATTGTCGGGGCTGGGGAGACCCAGTACTTC
>TRBV30|TRBJ2-7|many|.
CAWSVWGHEQYF
TGTGCCTGGAGTGTTTGGGGGCACGAGCAGTACTTC
>TRBV27|TRBJ2-3|.|.
CASSTETSASTDTQYF
TGTGCCAGCAGTACCGAGACTAGTGCTAGCACAGATACGCAGTATTTT
>TRBV5-1|TRBJ2-2|many|.
CASSTTGYTGELFF
TGTGCCAGCAGCACAACAGGGTATACCGGGGAGCTGTTTTTT
>TRBV5-1|TRBJ2-7|.|TRBD2
CASSPAGVLGSNEQYF
TGCGCCAGCAGCCCCGCGGGAGTGTTAGGGTCCAACGAGCAGTACTTC
>TRBV2|TRBJ1-1|many|TRBD1
CASGSTGGGNTEAFF
TGTGCCAGCGGCTCGACAGGGGGAGGGAACACTGAAGCTTTCTTT
>TRBV4-1|TRBJ2-7|.|TRBD1
CASSQGRGQGPPYEQYF
TGCGCCAGCAGCCAAGGCCGCGGACAGGGGCCTCCCTACGAGCAGTACTTC
>TRBV15|TRBJ1-4|.|.
CATSRGPNEKLFF
TGTGCCACCAGCAGGGGCCCGAATGAAAAACTGTTTTTT
>TRBV3-1|TRBJ1-1|many|TRBD1
CASSQERDRNTEAFF
TGTGCCAGCAGCCAAGAAAGGGACAGGAACACTGAAGCTTTCTTT
>TRBV29-1|TRBJ1-1|.|TRBD1
CSSWDRDTEAFF
TGCAGCTCCTGGGACAGGGACACTGAAGCTTTCTTT
>TRBV28|TRBJ2-5|many|.
CASSPTLWETQYF
TGTGCCAGCAGTCCTACCCTCTGGGAGACCCAGTACTTC
>TRBV15|TRBJ2-1|once|.
CATSRVKGEQFF
TGTGCCACCAGCAGGGTAAAAGGGGAGCAGTTCTTC
>TRBV5-5|TRBJ2-6|.|.
CASRLEGVGANVLTF
TGTGCCAGCAGGTTAGAGGGCGTCGGGGCCAACGTCCTGACTTTC
>TRBV7-9|TRBJ1-4|few|.
CASSLWRGPNEKLFF
TGTGCCAGCAGCCTATGGAGGGGTCCGAATGAAAAACTGTTTTTT
>TRBV5-1|TRBJ1-2|.|TRBD1
CASSQGQGVNYGYTF
TGCGCCAGCAGCCAAGGACAGGGTGTGAACTATGGCTACACCTTC
>TRBV7-2|TRBJ2-5|many|.
CASSLTAPQETQYF
TGTGCCAGCAGCTTGACCGCCCCCCAAGAGACCCAGTACTTC
>TRBV7-3|TRBJ2-2|few|.
CASSLIAAMNTGELFF
TGTGCCAGCAGCTTAATAGCGGCCATGAACACCGGGGAGCTGTTTTTT
>TRBV6-1|TRBJ2-7|.|TRBD1
CASRTGSNEQYF
TGTGCCAGCCGGACAGGGAGCAACGAGCAGTACTTC
>TRBV20-1|TRBJ2-7|.|TRBD2
CSARDGTSSSYEQYF
TGCAGTGCTAGGGACGGGACTAGCAGCTCCTACGAGCAGTACTTC
>TRBV9|TRBJ2-2|.|TRBD2
CASSEGLAGGPGTGEPFF
TGTGCCAGCAGCGAAGGACTAGCGGGAGGGCCGGGCACCGGGGAGCCGTTTTTT
>TRBV27|TRBJ1-2|.|.
CASSLRGSSYGYTF
TGTGCCAGCAGTTTAAGGGGGAGCTCCTATGGCTACACCTTC
>TRBV12-3/TRBV12-4|TRBJ2-2|many|TRBD2
CASSFGLASGELFF
TGTGCCAGCAGTTTTGGACTAGCGAGCGGGGAGCTGTTTTTT